Listed below are T cell receptor beta chains from one sample, sequenced in a study of tumor-infiltrating lymphocytes in primary liver carcinoma. MiXCR was run by TCRdb on the multiplex PCR reads, yielding one entry per CDR3 protein. The sample includes around 210,000 distinct CDR3 sequences, roughly two thirds of them seen just once. The sequenced sample consisted of peripheral blood. These TCRs come from a woman aged 60 to 75 with primary liver carcinoma and hepatitis B virus infection. Both conserved end residues are part of each CDR3. Each record gives: clone size, J gene, V gene, D gene, CDR3 protein, CDR3 DNA. A D gene is named only where the DNA matches it firmly. Size tells how often a clone was seen (once, few, many) or the class of an expanded clone, and some rows leave it out.

-,TRBJ1-4,TRBV6-1,-,CASGGGRGEKLFF,TGTGCCAGCGGCGGGGGGCGGGGTGAAAAACTGTTTTTT
few,TRBJ2-5,TRBV28,-,CASSLMGARGETQYF,TGTGCCAGCAGTTTAATGGGGGCGCGGGGGGAGACCCAGTACTTC
-,TRBJ1-2,TRBV11-3,-,CACSTCGGSNYGYTF,TGTGCCTGCAGCACCTGTGGGGGATCTAACTATGGCTACACCTTC
many,TRBJ2-2,TRBV11-1,TRBD1,CASRKTGSTGELFF,TGTGCCAGCAGAAAGACAGGGTCCACCGGGGAGCTGTTTTTT
-,TRBJ2-3,TRBV11-2,TRBD2,CASSLSWLAGTSTYTQYF,TGTGCCAGCAGCTTGTCCTGGCTAGCGGGGACTAGCACATATACGCAGTATTTC
many,TRBJ2-3,TRBV4-1,-,CASSLGHSSTDTQYF,TGCGCCAGCAGCCTGGGACACTCCAGCACAGATACGCAGTATTTT
-,TRBJ2-7,TRBV7-9,-,CANSLFPRRSREQYF,TGTGCCAACAGCTTGTTCCCTCGGAGGAGCCGCGAGCAGTACTTC
-,TRBJ2-5,TRBV11-2,-,CASSLESGTRSVQYF,TGTGCCAGTAGCTTAGAGTCCGGGACAAGGTCGGTCCAGTACTTC
few,TRBJ1-3,TRBV11-2,-,CASSDLRETSGNTVYF,TGTGCCAGCAGCGATCTCAGGGAAACCTCTGGAAACACCGTATACTTT
-,TRBJ2-4,TRBV4-1,-,CPSSQDDRYLAKNIQYF,TGTCCCAGCAGCCAAGATGACCGGTATTTAGCCAAAAACATTCAGTACTTC
many,TRBJ2-2,TRBV29-1,TRBD2,CSVGTSATGELFF,TGCAGCGTAGGGACTAGCGCCACCGGGGAGCTGTTTTTT
-,TRBJ1-1,TRBV4-2,TRBD1,CDSSQGSGQGNSEAFF,TGTGACAGCAGCCAAGGAAGCGGACAGGGGAACAGTGAAGCTTTCTTT